These 25 T cell receptor beta chains were sequenced from one sample in a study of CD8+ T cells in alopecia areata. As to treatment: oral pan-JAK inhibitor, 5-10 mg twice daily. Extracted RNA was reverse transcribed into cDNA, the sequencing template. Only in-frame clones appear in the TCRdb table, and some are missing; sequencing was by immunoSEQ multiplex PCR. The sample shows a few hundred thousand clones, roughly two fifths of them seen only once. Material: CD4+ T cells sorted from blood, obtained at approximately week 31, from a patient treated with tofacitinib. The receptors were sampled from a human donor with alopecia areata.

The gene calls are TRBV6-5 and TRBJ1-2; D is perhaps TRBD1 (5 bases). This CDR3 has 11 residues. V gave up 7 bases and J gave up 6 bases, with 9 bases separating them. Germline CDR1 reads MNHEY; CDR2 reads SVGAGI. For the CDR3, the DNA is TGTGCCAGCACGAGGGGACATGGCTACACCTTC. The encoded protein is CASTRGHGYTF.

In DNA form, the CDR3 reads TGTGCCAGCGGGATTTTAGGGAGCTACACCTTC. This translates into CASGILGSYTF. The genes are TRBV28 and TRBJ1-2; D not certain. The germline V gene has CDR1 MDHEN and CDR2 SYDVKM. Trimming took off 8 bases at V and 9 bases at J, with 13 bases between the two ends. This CDR3 spans 11 amino acids.

This clone occurred a few times. This chain's CDR3 is CASSSLGTVGTDTQYF. CDR3 coding DNA: TGTGCCAGCAGTTCTCTCGGGACAGTTGGAACAGATACGCAGTATTTT. The genes are TRBV27 and TRBJ2-3, with TRBD1 identical over 7 bases. The germline V gene has CDR1 MNHEY and CDR2 SMNVEV (reference sequence). The CDR3 has 16 amino acids. V shed 4 bases, J shed 3 bases, and the junction held 10 bases outside the gene matches.

This sequence joins TRBV10-2 and TRBJ2-3; 11 bases align to TRBD1. The trim removed 10 bases at V and 3 bases at J, leaving 6 bases unmatched. The CDR3 totals 14 residues. CDR1 and CDR2 from the germline V gene are WSHSY and SAAADI. CDR3 bases: TGCGCCACTACGGACAGGGGGCGGACAGATACGCAGTATTTT. The encoded protein is CATTDRGRTDTQYF.

The sample holds one count of this clone. The rearrangement joins TRBV9 to TRBJ1-3; D remains unclear. This CDR3 is built from 15 residues. Trimming shortened V by 0 bases and J by 2 bases, and 9 bases separated the two germline ends. CDR1 SGDLS and CDR2 YYNGEE come from the germline V gene. CDR3 in DNA: TGTGCCAGCAGCGTAGTACCCGGGACTGGAAACACCATATATTTT. Encoded protein: CASSVVPGTGNTIYF.

This chain joins TRBV30 and TRBJ2-1, with D perhaps given as TRBD1 or TRBD2 (6 bases each). This CDR3 region has 13 residues. Germline V gene sequence: CDR1 GTSNPN, CDR2 SVGIG (reference sequence). The ends were cut back, 2 bases at V and 9 bases at J, with 14 bases in the middle. The CDR3 coding sequence is TGTGCCTGGAGTACGGGGGCCGGGATTGAGCAGTTCTTC. Its protein product is CAWSTGAGIEQFF.

The chain recombines TRBV18 with TRBJ1-1, with unresolved D. Trimming left V 2 bases short and J 5 bases short, with 9 bases between. Germline CDR1 and CDR2: KGHSH and LQKENI. CDR3 length: 13 residues. The CDR3 bases are TGTGCCAGCTCACCAGTGATGGGGACTGAAGCTTTCTTT. Protein sequence: CASSPVMGTEAFF.

The chain joins TRBV6-6 to TRBJ2-1; TRBD2 might be the D (6 bases). The germline V gene encodes CDR1 MNHNY and CDR2 SVGAGI (reference sequence). This CDR3 contains 13 residues. V was clipped by 7 bases and J by 4 bases, with 11 bases between them. CDR3 in amino acids: CASTLGGYNEQFF. CDR3 DNA sequence: TGTGCCAGCACCCTGGGAGGATACAATGAGCAGTTCTTC.

This clone has only a few counts. The chain is built from TRBV11-2 and TRBJ2-5; 15 nucleotides line up with TRBD2. Germline V gene data show CDR1 as SGHAT and CDR2 as FQNNGV. After removal of 2 bases from V and 1 base from J, the junction contained 5 bases not matched to a gene. The CDR3 loop spans 18 amino acids. The CDR3 spells CASSLLGTSGRLQETQYF. DNA for the CDR3: TGTGCCAGCAGCTTATTAGGGACTAGCGGGAGGCTCCAAGAGACCCAGTACTTC.

This clone came up a few times. The rearrangement links TRBV25-1 to TRBJ2-7, with TRBD1 matching 8 bases. The CDR3 runs to 16 residues. The V gene end was trimmed by 4 bases and the J gene end by 3 bases; junction bases not matched to a gene: 11. The germline V gene has CDR1 MGHDK and CDR2 SYGVNS. The CDR3 nucleotides are TGTGCCAGCAGTGCCGTCCTCGGACAGGGCTTCTACGAGCAGTACTTC. Protein sequence: CASSAVLGQGFYEQYF.

This chain joins TRBV6-5 and TRBJ1-2; the match to TRBD1 covers 10 bases. Germline lookup yields CDR1 MNHEY and CDR2 SVGAGI. With 0 bases clipped from V and 6 bases from J, the junction kept 4 bases outside the gene matches. The CDR3 spans 15 residues. CDR3 in amino acids: CASSYSGQGGDGYTF. The DNA for the CDR3 is TGTGCCAGCAGTTACTCTGGACAGGGGGGAGATGGCTACACCTTC.

This clone came up many times. The rearrangement uses TRBV19 and TRBJ2-3; D perhaps matches TRBD2 (5 bases). The CDR3 extends over 14 amino acids. V lost 4 bases and J lost 5, with 13 bases in between. Germline CDR1 and CDR2: LNHDA and SQIVND (reference sequence). Here the CDR3 DNA reads TGTGCCAGTAGTAGGATGGGAGCCGGAGATACGCAGTATTTT. Translation: CASSRMGAGDTQYF.

Only a few counts were recorded for this clone. The chain combines TRBV7-9 with TRBJ2-4, with 8 bases identical to TRBD1. The CDR3 has 14 residues. The germline gives CDR1 SEHNR, CDR2 FQNEAQ (reference sequence). With V trimmed by 4 bases and J by 4 bases, 3 bases remained unmatched. CDR3 loop: CASSYRTGKNIQYF. CDR3 nucleotide sequence: TGTGCCAGCAGCTATCGGACAGGGAAAAACATTCAGTACTTC.

The chain is built from TRBV5-4 and TRBJ2-3; possibly TRBD1 for D (5 bases). From germline, CDR1 is SGHNT and CDR2 YYREEE (reference sequence). V gave up 4 bases and J gave up 2 bases, with 11 bases separating them. The CDR3 has 14 amino acids. The CDR3 DNA reads as TGTGCCAGCAGCCCTACGACAGACACAGATACGCAGTATTTT. Protein sequence: CASSPTTDTDTQYF. Full variable domain (remainder filled in from reference TRBV5-4 and TRBJ2-3): ETGVTQSPTHLIKTRGQQVTLRCSSQSGHNTVSWYQQALGQGPQFIFQYYREEENGRGNFPPRFSGLQFPNYSSELNVNALELDDSALYLCASSPTTDTDTQYFGPGTRLTVL.

This clone appeared a few times. J is TRBJ1-2 and V is TRBV29-1; TRBD1 is a possible D gene (5 bases). V shed 5 bases and J shed 5 bases, with 21 bases lying between them. CDR3 length: 15 residues. Germline V lookup: CDR1 SQVTM, CDR2 ANQGSEA. This CDR3 reads CSVSSPRQSLYGYTF. CDR3 DNA: TGCAGCGTTTCAAGCCCGCGACAGTCCCTATATGGCTACACCTTC.

This clone turned up a few times. This sequence joins TRBV6-6 and TRBJ1-1, with D possibly matching TRBD1 (6 bases). The CDR3 is 13 residues long. Trimming took off 3 bases at V and 7 bases at J, with 12 bases between the two ends. Germline values: CDR1 MNHNY, CDR2 SVGAGI (reference sequence). CDR3 nucleotide sequence: TGTGCCAGCAGTTATTCGGGACATCTTGAAGCTTTCTTT. This codes for CASSYSGHLEAFF.

This chain connects TRBV28 to TRBJ2-3; D possibly uses TRBD1 or TRBD2 (5 bases each). Germline CDR1 and CDR2: MDHEN and SYDVKM. V lost 3 bases and J 5 bases, leaving 9 bases between the germline ends. The CDR3 is 13 residues long. CDR3 region: CASSFGGGDTQYF. The CDR3 region has the DNA TGTGCCAGCAGTTTTGGGGGTGGAGATACGCAGTATTTT.

This chain links TRBV30 with TRBJ1-1, with 11 bases lining up with TRBD1. V lost 3 bases and J lost 4; bases outside the gene matches: 16. This CDR3 is 18 amino acids long. Germline V gene lookup returns CDR1 GTSNPN and CDR2 SVGIG (reference sequence). In nucleotides, the CDR3 is TGTGCCTGGAGGGAAACGGGTAGACGGGACAGGGGGGTCACTGAAGCTTTCTTT. Residues: CAWRETGRRDRGVTEAFF. The full variable domain, with the rest looked up from reference TRBV30 and TRBJ1-1, is SQTIHQWPATLVQPVGSPLSLECTVEGTSNPNLYWYRQAAGRGLQLLFYSVGIGQISSEVPQNLSASRPQDRQFILSSKKLLLSDSGFYLCAWRETGRRDRGVTEAFFGQGTRLTVV.

The chain carries TRBV29-1 and TRBJ1-1; D is possibly TRBD1 (5 bases). The germline V gene encodes CDR1 SQVTM and CDR2 ANQGSEA. CDR3 length equals 11 residues. V lost 2 bases, J lost 10 bases, and 11 bases lay in between. The CDR3 is CSVENPGGAFF. In DNA form, the CDR3 reads TGCAGCGTTGAAAATCCGGGGGGAGCTTTCTTT.

This clone was counted a few times. The rearrangement joins TRBV7-9 to TRBJ2-7; D possibly corresponds to TRBD2 (5 bases). Trimming removed 5 bases from V and 2 bases from J, with 10 bases in between. In germline, CDR1 is SEHNR, CDR2 FQNEAQ (reference sequence). The CDR3 spans 13 residues. The CDR3 DNA is TGTGCCAGCAGCAGAGGAGGAACCTACGAGCAGTACTTC. This gives the protein CASSRGGTYEQYF.

This rearrangement joins TRBV15 to TRBJ2-7; D unclear. From germline, CDR1 is LNHNV and CDR2 YYDKDF (reference sequence). The CDR3 has 13 residues. Trimming stripped 5 bases from V and 5 bases from J, with 13 bases between. The CDR3: CATSVGRVDEQYF. The CDR3 DNA sequence: TGTGCCACCAGCGTAGGACGGGTCGACGAGCAGTACTTC.

There are a few counts of this clone. The chain employs TRBV7-9 and TRBJ1-2; D may be TRBD1 (6 bases). Trimming left V 4 bases short and J 2 bases short, with 17 bases between. The V gene's germline CDR1 is SEHNR and CDR2 FQNEAQ (reference sequence). The CDR3 length is 16 residues. DNA for the CDR3: TGTGCCAGCAGCTCATCGTATACGAGGGGGAACTATGGCTACACCTTC. Translated, it gives CASSSSYTRGNYGYTF. Using reference TRBV7-9 and TRBJ1-2 for the parts outside the CDR3, the full variable domain is DTGVSQNPRHKITKRGQNVTFRCDPISEHNRLYWYRQTLGQGPEFLTYFQNEAQLEKSRLLSDRFSAERPKGSFSTLEIQRTEQGDSAMYLCASSSSYTRGNYGYTFGSGTRLTVV.

Many counts were recorded for this clone. This rearrangement joins TRBV6-6 to TRBJ1-1; a weak D match, TRBD1 (5 bases). Germline V gene lookup returns CDR1 MNHNY and CDR2 SVGAGI (reference sequence). The CDR3 extends over 14 amino acids. V lost 5 bases and J 2 bases, leaving 12 bases between the germline ends. In DNA form, the CDR3 reads TGTGCCAGCAGTAAAGGGGACGCCAACACTGAAGCTTTCTTT. Encoded protein: CASSKGDANTEAFF.

This clone has a single count. This chain connects TRBV4-2 to TRBJ2-1; D remains ambiguous. Trimming pared 3 bases from V and 8 bases from J, leaving 17 bases between. CDR1 and CDR2 (germline): LGHNA, YNFKEQ. The CDR3 contains 15 residues. The CDR3 region is CASSHSRTVRHEQFF. The CDR3 DNA is TGTGCCAGCAGCCATTCCCGGACGGTCCGGCATGAGCAGTTCTTC.

This clone appeared a few times. This sequence joins TRBV29-1 and TRBJ2-5, with 7 nucleotides matching TRBD1. The J segment lost 5 bases and the V segment lost 8 bases, leaving 8 bases of the junction unmatched. Per germline, CDR1 SQVTM and CDR2 ANQGSEA. The CDR3 has 12 residues. CDR3 bases: TGCAGCCTAAGACAGGGAGACGAGACCCAGTACTTC. Protein: CSLRQGDETQYF.